The clone carrying this T cell receptor (beta chain) was detected ten times or more. The antigen is not known. The library was built from 400 to 500 ng RNA with molecular barcoded adaptors for alpha/delta and beta/gamma chains. Each CDR3 protein gets one entry after TCRdb re-called the reads with MiXCR. The data show about 130,000 distinct CDR3 sequences, 10% to 15% seen once. The CDR3 is made up of 13 amino acids. The V segment lost 4 bases and the J segment 5 bases; nucleotides outside the gene matches: 2. The V gene's germline CDR1 is LNHNV and CDR2 YYDKDF (reference sequence). These data originate in a study of read filtering for tumor transcriptome and immune sequencing. At the level of the study: Transcriptome libraries were built from DNase-treated RNA. Broader study findings: Without single-read clonotypes, shared clonotype proportions correlated more between IR-seq and RNA-seq. IR-seq captured clonotypes deeper and more reliably than RNA-seq. The sorted CD138-negative fraction was a mixed bone marrow immune population, not purified T cells.

This TCR came from a donor at least 40 years old with multiple myeloma. What was sequenced was a population of CD138-negative cells sorted from bone marrow. This chain joins TRBV15 and TRBJ1-1; TRBD1 agrees at 9 bases. CDR3 sequence reads: CATSTDRGTEAFF. The CDR3 DNA follows: TGTGCCACCAGCACCGACAGGGGGACTGAAGCTTTCTTT.